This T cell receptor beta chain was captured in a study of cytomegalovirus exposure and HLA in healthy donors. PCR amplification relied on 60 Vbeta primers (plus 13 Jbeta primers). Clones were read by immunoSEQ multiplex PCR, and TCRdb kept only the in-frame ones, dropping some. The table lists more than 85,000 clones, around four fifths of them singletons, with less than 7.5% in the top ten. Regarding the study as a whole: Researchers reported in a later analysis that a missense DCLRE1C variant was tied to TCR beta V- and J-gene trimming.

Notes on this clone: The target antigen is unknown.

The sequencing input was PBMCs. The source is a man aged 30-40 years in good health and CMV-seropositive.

CDR3: CASGSGQGAPYNEQFF. CDR3 DNA sequence: TGCGCCAGCGGAAGCGGACAGGGGGCCCCCTACAATGAGCAGTTCTTC. This chain joins TRBV4-1 and TRBJ2-1; 11 nucleotides align to TRBD1. Germline loops: CDR1 MGHRA, CDR2 YSYEKL. The CDR3 is 16 residues long. V gave up 8 bases and J gave up 2 bases; unmatched junction bases: 8.